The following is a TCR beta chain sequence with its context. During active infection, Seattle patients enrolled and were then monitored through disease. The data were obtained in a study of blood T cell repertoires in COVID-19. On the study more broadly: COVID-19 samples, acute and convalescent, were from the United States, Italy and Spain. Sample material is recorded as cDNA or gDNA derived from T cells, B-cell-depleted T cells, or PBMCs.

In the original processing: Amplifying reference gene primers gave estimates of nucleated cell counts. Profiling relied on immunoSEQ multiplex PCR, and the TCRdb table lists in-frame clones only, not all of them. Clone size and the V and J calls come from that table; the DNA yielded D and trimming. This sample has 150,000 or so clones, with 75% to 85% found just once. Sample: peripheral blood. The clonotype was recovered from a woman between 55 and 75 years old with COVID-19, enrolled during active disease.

The CDR3: CASSFVSDTEAFF. The CDR3 DNA reads as TGTGCCAGTAGTTTCGTCAGCGACACTGAAGCTTTCTTT. The chain is built from TRBV19 and TRBJ1-1; D gene uncertain. Trimming stripped 5 bases from V and 3 bases from J, with 10 bases between. This CDR3 comprises 13 residues. In germline, CDR1 is LNHDA, CDR2 SQIVND (reference sequence). The whole variable domain, remainder taken from reference TRBV19 and TRBJ1-1, is DGGITQSPKYLFRKEGQNVTLSCEQNLNHDAMYWYRQDPGQGLRLIYYSQIVNDFQKGDIAEGYSVSREKKESFPLTVTSAQKNPTAFYLCASSFVSDTEAFFGQGTRLTVV.